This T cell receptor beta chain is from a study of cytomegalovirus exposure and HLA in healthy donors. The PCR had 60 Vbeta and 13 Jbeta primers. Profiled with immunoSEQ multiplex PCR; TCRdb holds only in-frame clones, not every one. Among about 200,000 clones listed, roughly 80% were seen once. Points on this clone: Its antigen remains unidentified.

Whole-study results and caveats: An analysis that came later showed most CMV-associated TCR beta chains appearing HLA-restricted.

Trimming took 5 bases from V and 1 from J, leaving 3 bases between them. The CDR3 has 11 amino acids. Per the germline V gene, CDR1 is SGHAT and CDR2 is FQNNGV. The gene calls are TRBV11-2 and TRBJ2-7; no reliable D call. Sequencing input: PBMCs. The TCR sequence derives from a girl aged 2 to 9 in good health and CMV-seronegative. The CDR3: CASSTSYEQYF. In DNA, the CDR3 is TGTGCCAGCAGCACTTCCTACGAGCAGTACTTC.